The rows below give T cell receptor beta chains drawn from one sample of a study of blood T cell repertoires in COVID-19. Repertoires were generated with immunoSEQ multiplex PCR, while TCRdb's copy carries only in-frame clones and drops some. The table has about 190,000 clones, roughly 90% seen once. The sample comprised peripheral blood. Receptor source: a man aged 50 to 60 with acute or convalescent COVID-19. Both conserved end residues are trimmed from each CDR3. Each record gives: CDR3 length, J gene, V gene, CDR3 protein.

cdr3_length: 13; j_call: TRBJ2-5; v_call: TRBV18; cdr3_aa: ASSRSTGGQETQY
cdr3_length: 11; j_call: TRBJ2-5; v_call: TRBV27; cdr3_aa: ASNPRRGETQY
cdr3_length: 14; j_call: TRBJ1-4; v_call: TRBV2; cdr3_aa: ASRRGQGATNEKLF
cdr3_length: 13; j_call: TRBJ1-6; v_call: TRBV6-1; cdr3_aa: ASSENTGNNSPLH
cdr3_length: 12; j_call: TRBJ2-3; v_call: TRBV5-1; cdr3_aa: ASSLANGADTQY
cdr3_length: 12; j_call: TRBJ2-3; v_call: TRBV10-3; cdr3_aa: AIRGGRSTDTQY
cdr3_length: 11; j_call: TRBJ2-2; v_call: TRBV6-5; cdr3_aa: ATETTGAGELF
cdr3_length: 12; j_call: TRBJ1-5; v_call: TRBV27; cdr3_aa: ASRETGFNQPQH
cdr3_length: 15; j_call: TRBJ2-2; v_call: TRBV3-1/TRBV3-2; cdr3_aa: ASGRGLAGGRTGELF
cdr3_length: 11; j_call: TRBJ1-1; v_call: TRBV6-4; cdr3_aa: ASSRRENTEAF
cdr3_length: 12; j_call: TRBJ2-7; v_call: TRBV28; cdr3_aa: ASSIDGLIYEQY
cdr3_length: 11; j_call: TRBJ1-2; v_call: TRBV28; cdr3_aa: ATPGEGNYGYT
cdr3_length: 12; j_call: TRBJ1-1; v_call: TRBV6-5; cdr3_aa: ASRRDRGLAEAF
cdr3_length: 11; j_call: TRBJ1-1; v_call: TRBV28; cdr3_aa: ASSLSRFRQTF
cdr3_length: 13; j_call: TRBJ1-6; v_call: TRBV4-3; cdr3_aa: ASSQDLTGGSPLH
cdr3_length: 13; j_call: TRBJ2-1; v_call: TRBV27; cdr3_aa: ASSNPGTGNNEQF
cdr3_length: 12; j_call: TRBJ1-4; v_call: TRBV2; cdr3_aa: ASSRQGSNEKLF
cdr3_length: 16; j_call: TRBJ1-6; v_call: TRBV11-2; cdr3_aa: ASSSSRVGQLFASPLH
cdr3_length: 13; j_call: TRBJ1-2; v_call: TRBV27; cdr3_aa: ASSPRTGGSYGYT
cdr3_length: 13; j_call: TRBJ1-1; v_call: TRBV9; cdr3_aa: ASSVSPKDEREAF
cdr3_length: 12; j_call: TRBJ1-3; v_call: TRBV7-3; cdr3_aa: ARRREQKRNTIY
cdr3_length: 11; j_call: TRBJ1-1; v_call: TRBV29-1; cdr3_aa: SVEDMGGTEAF
cdr3_length: 12; j_call: TRBJ2-7; v_call: TRBV4-2; cdr3_aa: ASSSGNSWGEQY
cdr3_length: 12; j_call: TRBJ1-5; v_call: TRBV4-1; cdr3_aa: ASSQDQGFMPQH
cdr3_length: 12; j_call: TRBJ1-3; v_call: TRBV9; cdr3_aa: ASSVGSPGNTIY
cdr3_length: 13; j_call: TRBJ2-5; v_call: TRBV7-9; cdr3_aa: ASSRGTSGGQTQY
cdr3_length: 11; j_call: TRBJ1-2; v_call: TRBV19; cdr3_aa: ASSMGGGYGYT
cdr3_length: 11; j_call: TRBJ1-5; v_call: TRBV27; cdr3_aa: ASSLDGVGPQH
cdr3_length: 15; j_call: TRBJ2-1; v_call: TRBV9; cdr3_aa: ASSAISTGQGYNEQF
cdr3_length: 11; j_call: TRBJ2-3; v_call: TRBV11-2; cdr3_aa: ASSFKGADTQY
cdr3_length: 16; j_call: TRBJ1-3; v_call: TRBV28; cdr3_aa: ASSSSSQGLYSGNTIY
cdr3_length: 12; j_call: TRBJ2-7; v_call: TRBV18; cdr3_aa: ASSPTDSLYEQY
cdr3_length: 13; j_call: TRBJ1-2; v_call: TRBV28; cdr3_aa: ASSLWDRGVDGYT
cdr3_length: 13; j_call: TRBJ2-3; v_call: TRBV6-5; cdr3_aa: ASSYRGGSTDTQY
cdr3_length: 10; j_call: TRBJ2-3; v_call: TRBV7-3; cdr3_aa: ASSPSTDTQY
cdr3_length: 14; j_call: TRBJ2-1; v_call: TRBV5-4; cdr3_aa: ASSHRTGFGYNEQF
cdr3_length: 11; j_call: TRBJ2-3; v_call: TRBV1; cdr3_aa: TSSQVRGGPPV
cdr3_length: 10; j_call: TRBJ1-1; v_call: TRBV11-2; cdr3_aa: ASSIGQGEAF
cdr3_length: 14; j_call: TRBJ2-7; v_call: TRBV30; cdr3_aa: AWSGPWEGPSYEQY
cdr3_length: 12; j_call: TRBJ1-2; v_call: TRBV2; cdr3_aa: ASRFDRTNYGYT
cdr3_length: 11; j_call: TRBJ1-1; v_call: TRBV3-1/TRBV3-2; cdr3_aa: ASSLDFTGEAF
cdr3_length: 12; j_call: TRBJ2-1; v_call: TRBV3-1/TRBV3-2; cdr3_aa: ASSQSGDYNEQF
cdr3_length: 13; j_call: TRBJ2-1; v_call: TRBV10-3; cdr3_aa: AISVNGGAPDEQF
cdr3_length: 13; j_call: TRBJ1-3; v_call: TRBV15; cdr3_aa: ATSRSGEFGNTIY
cdr3_length: 11; j_call: TRBJ2-5; v_call: TRBV5-4; cdr3_aa: ASSPQGWETQY
cdr3_length: 10; j_call: TRBJ2-7; v_call: TRBV10-2; cdr3_aa: AGGQGRYEQY
cdr3_length: 11; j_call: TRBJ2-1; v_call: TRBV6-1; cdr3_aa: ASSPTSRNEQF
cdr3_length: 12; j_call: TRBJ2-3; v_call: TRBV3-1/TRBV3-2; cdr3_aa: ASSQAGFADTQY
cdr3_length: 11; j_call: TRBJ1-1; v_call: TRBV5-1; cdr3_aa: ASSLRVRTEAF